This T cell receptor (beta chain) was sequenced in a study of CD8+ T cells in alopecia areata. Points from the study as a whole: It was observed that many expanded lesional clones persisted in scalp and blood during tofacitinib. Association of baseline CD8+ expansion with response is uncertain owing to one nonresponder. Relative to normal scalp, lesional scalp, especially alopecia totalis/universalis, showed higher clonality. Sequencing of scalp tissue also captures the resident alphabeta T cells of normal skin.

On this clone: What it binds is unknown.

The sequencing template was cDNA reverse transcribed from extracted RNA. Data came from immunoSEQ multiplex PCR; TCRdb stores just in-frame clones and leaves some out. Altogether roughly 200,000 clones are present, roughly 44% being singletons, with the ten largest covering roughly 2.6%. Trimming cost V 3 bases and J 12 bases; bases outside gene matches: 4. The CDR3 extends over 10 amino acids. Germline CDR1 reads SQVTM; CDR2 reads ANQGSEA. Documented treatment: oral pan-JAK inhibitor, 5-10 mg twice daily. The source is a human donor with alopecia areata. The material was CD4+ T cells sorted from blood, obtained around week 36, from a patient treated with tofacitinib. The chain carries TRBV29-1 and TRBJ2-5, with TRBD2 matching 7 bases. CDR3 DNA sequence: TGCAGCGTTGATTCCCTAGCGGAGTACTTC. Translation gives CSVDSLAEYF. Variable domain in full (rest from reference TRBV29-1 and TRBJ2-5): SAVISQKPSRDICQRGTSLTIQCQVDSQVTMMFWYRQQPGQSLTLIATANQGSEATYESGFVIDKFPISRPNLTFSTLTVSNMSPEDSSIYLCSVDSLAEYFGPGTRLLVL.